The 4 T cell receptor beta chains given below trace back to one sample, sequenced in a study of cytomegalovirus exposure and HLA in healthy donors (dated by TCRdb to about 2017). The library was produced with the immunoSEQ multiplex PCR assay. The multiplex PCR relied on a mix of 60 forward primers for TCR Vbeta segments and 13 reverse primers for TCR Jbeta segments. Sourced from immuneACCESS, this table was stored by TCRdb with only in-frame sequences that have V and J called. A share of the clones is absent; for the studies checked, an unresolved V gene accounts for under half, and the remainder has no known explanation. The sample table contains about 190,000 clones; only one count was recorded for 74% of them. The top ten constitute about 3% of the sample. Sequencing input: PBMCs. The receptors here all came from a woman in her 30s in good health and CMV-seropositive.

A word on this clone: An end of the junction does not agree with germline; a read error may underlie this. The chain carries TRBV7-9 and TRBJ2-3; 9 bases match TRBD1. Germline loops: CDR1 SEHNR, CDR2 FQNEAQ (reference sequence). The length of the CDR3 is 16 residues. The CDR3 protein is CSSSLGGTGQTDTQYF. CDR3 nucleotide sequence: TGTTCCAGCAGCTTAGGGGGGACAGGGCAGACAGATACGCAGTATTTT.

In this sample, this clone turned up once. The rearrangement links TRBV19 to TRBJ2-5, with a possible D match to TRBD1 (5 bases). Germline V gives CDR1 LNHDA, CDR2 SQIVND (reference sequence). The CDR3 is 13 residues long. Between the trimmed V and J ends, which lost 6 bases and 7 bases, there was a span of 15 bases. CDR3 protein: CASSPDISLTQYF. CDR3 bases: TGTGCCAGTAGCCCGGACATCTCCCTGACCCAGTACTTC.

The chain employs TRBV5-1 and TRBJ2-2; tentative D call: TRBD2 (5 bases). The CDR3 loop spans 15 amino acids. With 1 base removed from V and 7 bases from J, the gap between germline ends came to 14 bases. CDR1 and CDR2 (germline): SGHRS, YFSETQ. CDR3 protein: CASSLRDYSYGELFF. CDR3 coding DNA: TGCGCCAGCAGCTTGCGCGACTATTCTTACGGGGAGCTGTTTTTT.

This rearrangement joins TRBV5-1 to TRBJ2-1; 8 nucleotides line up with TRBD2. CDR1 is SGHRS, CDR2 YFSETQ, per germline. The CDR3 is 15 amino acids. The ends lost 0 bases at V and 7 bases at J; junction bases unmatched: 6. The CDR3 DNA reads TGCGCCAGCAGCTTGGCAGCGGGAGAGGGTAATGAGCAGTTCTTC. Its protein is CASSLAAGEGNEQFF.